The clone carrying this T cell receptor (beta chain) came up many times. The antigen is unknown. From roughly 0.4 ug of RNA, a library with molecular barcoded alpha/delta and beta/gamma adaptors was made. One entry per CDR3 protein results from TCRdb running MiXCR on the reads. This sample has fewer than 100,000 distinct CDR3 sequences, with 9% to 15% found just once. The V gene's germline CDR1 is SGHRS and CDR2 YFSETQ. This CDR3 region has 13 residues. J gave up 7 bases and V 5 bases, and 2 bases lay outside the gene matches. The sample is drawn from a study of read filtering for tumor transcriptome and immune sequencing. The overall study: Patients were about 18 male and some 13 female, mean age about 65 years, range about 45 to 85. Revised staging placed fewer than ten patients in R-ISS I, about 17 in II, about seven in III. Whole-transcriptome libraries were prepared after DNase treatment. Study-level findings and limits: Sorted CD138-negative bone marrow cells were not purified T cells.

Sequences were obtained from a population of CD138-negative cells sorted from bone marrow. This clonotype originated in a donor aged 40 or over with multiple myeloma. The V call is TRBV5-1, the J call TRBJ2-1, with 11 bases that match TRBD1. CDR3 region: CASRGQGVNEQFF. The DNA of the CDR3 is TGCGCCAGCAGGGGACAGGGGGTGAATGAGCAGTTCTTC.